The 24 T cell receptor beta chains below all came from one sample that was sequenced in a study of cytomegalovirus exposure and HLA in healthy donors. Amplification used 60 Vbeta primers and 13 Jbeta primers. Clones were sequenced by immunoSEQ multiplex PCR, and TCRdb holds only the in-frame ones, with some missing. The repertoire holds roughly 100,000 clones, with 82% as singletons. Sequenced: PBMCs. These receptors all stem from a man in his fifties or sixties in good health and CMV-seronegative.

J is TRBJ2-3 and V is TRBV5-1; D is unclear. There are 13 residues in the CDR3. Germline V gives CDR1 SGHRS, CDR2 YFSETQ. The germline V and J ends were trimmed by 2 bases and 5 bases, with 9 bases remaining between them. In DNA form, the CDR3 reads TGCGCCAGCAGCTTAAAGGAGAGAGATACGCAGTATTTT. Translating it yields CASSLKERDTQYF.

The V call is TRBV19, the J call TRBJ1-1, with D tentatively TRBD1 (6 bases). The CDR3 extends over 12 amino acids. Per the germline V gene, CDR1 is LNHDA and CDR2 is SQIVND (reference sequence). The V and J ends lost 9 bases and 5 bases respectively, with 13 bases between them. Here the CDR3 reads CASTGWGTEAFF. CDR3 DNA sequence: TGTGCCAGCACAGGGTGGGGGACTGAAGCTTTCTTT.

V gene TRBV18 combines with J gene TRBJ1-1; the D is unclear. V was clipped by 0 bases and J by 1 base, with 12 bases between them. Per the germline V gene, CDR1 is KGHSH and CDR2 is LQKENI. The CDR3 covers 16 residues. Written as DNA, the CDR3 is TGTGCCAGCTCACCACCGAGGGCGACCTCGAACACTGAAGCTTTCTTT. Its translation: CASSPPRATSNTEAFF.

The rearrangement uses TRBV4-2 and TRBJ2-2, with a possible D match to TRBD1 (5 bases). Germline values: CDR1 LGHNA, CDR2 YNFKEQ. Between the trimmed V and J ends, which lost 2 bases and 4 bases, there was a span of 11 bases. The CDR3 is 15 residues long. The CDR3 loop reads CASSQRSGPTGELFF. As DNA, the CDR3 is TGTGCCAGCAGCCAACGCTCAGGGCCCACCGGGGAGCTGTTTTTT.

In this sample, this clone turned up a few times. The rearrangement joins TRBV18 to TRBJ2-4; D unresolved. In germline, CDR1 is KGHSH, CDR2 LQKENI. Trimming removed 1 base at V and 0 bases at J, with 7 bases between. This CDR3 is 15 amino acids long. The DNA for the CDR3 is TGTGCCAGCTCACCACGTCCTACAGCCAAAAACATTCAGTACTTC. Residues: CASSPRPTAKNIQYF.

The table lists this clone with a count of one. J is TRBJ1-6 and V is TRBV7-9, with D hard to call. This CDR3 is 13 amino acids long. Between the trimmed V and J ends, which lost 5 bases and 7 bases, there was a span of 9 bases. CDR1 and CDR2 from the germline V gene are SEHNR and FQNEAQ (reference sequence). CDR3 sequence reads: CASSRSGNSPLHF. DNA for the CDR3: TGTGCCAGCAGCCGATCGGGGAATTCACCCCTCCACTTT.

This clone was seen a handful of times. The chain is built from TRBV6-5 and TRBJ2-3; 7 bases fit TRBD2. Losses at the gene ends were 6 bases for V and 0 bases for J; bases not matched to a gene: 6. Germline loops: CDR1 MNHEY, CDR2 SVGAGI. The CDR3 totals 15 residues. DNA of the CDR3: TGTGCCAGCAGGCACACTAGCGTAAGCACAGATACGCAGTATTTT. The encoded protein is CASRHTSVSTDTQYF.

CDR3 bases: TGTGCCAGCAGCTTTACAGCTAACTATGGCTACACCTTC. Translating it yields CASSFTANYGYTF. The chain recombines TRBV11-2 with TRBJ1-2, with no clear D. V lost 3 bases and J lost 0, with 5 bases in between. Per the germline V gene, CDR1 is SGHAT and CDR2 is FQNNGV. The CDR3 length is 13 residues. The entire variable domain, with the rest obtained from reference TRBV11-2 and TRBJ1-2, is as follows: EAGVAQSPRYKIIEKRQSVAFWCNPISGHATLYWYQQILGQGPKLLIQFQNNGVVDDSQLPKDRFSAERLKGVDSTLKIQPAKLEDSAVYLCASSFTANYGYTFGSGTRLTVV.

V and J are TRBV5-4 and TRBJ2-7; 9 nucleotides match TRBD1. The CDR3 runs 14 residues. Germline CDR1 and CDR2: SGHNT and YYREEE (reference sequence). V was clipped by 0 bases and J by 4 bases; unmatched bases: 2. The CDR3 DNA is TGTGCCAGCAGCTTGGGGGACAGGGAGTACGAGCAGTACTTC. It codes for CASSLGDREYEQYF.

The V call is TRBV29-1, the J call TRBJ2-4; 7 positions match TRBD1. Germline V gene sequence: CDR1 SQVTM, CDR2 ANQGSEA. The CDR3 sequence is 13 residues long. V gave up 4 bases and J gave up 5 bases; unmatched junction bases: 5. The CDR3 spells CSVGTGLQNIQYF. The CDR3 DNA is TGCAGCGTTGGGACAGGTCTGCAAAACATTCAGTACTTC.

CDR3 amino acids: CASSPPATSPLHF. The DNA of the CDR3 is TGTGCCAGCTCACCACCGGCCACATCACCCCTCCACTTT. The genes are TRBV18 and TRBJ1-6; D call uncertain. The CDR3 runs to 13 residues. V lost 0 bases to trimming and J lost 10 bases, with 7 bases between them. Germline V gene lookup returns CDR1 KGHSH and CDR2 LQKENI. The full variable domain, completed using reference TRBV18 and TRBJ1-6, is NAGVMQNPRHLVRRRGQEARLRCSPMKGHSHVYWYRQLPEEGLKFMVYLQKENIIDESGMPKERFSAEFPKEGPSILRIQQVVRGDSAAYFCASSPPATSPLHFGNGTRLTVT.

The V gene is TRBV4-1, the J gene TRBJ2-5; the match to TRBD2 covers 7 bases. This CDR3 is built from 16 residues. Germline V gene data show CDR1 as MGHRA and CDR2 as YSYEKL. The V segment lost 2 bases and the J segment 4 bases; nucleotides outside the gene matches: 10. The DNA for the CDR3 is TGCGCCAGCAGCCAAACTGGGACGGGGGGAAGAGAGACCCAGTACTTC. Its protein product is CASSQTGTGGRETQYF.

This chain connects TRBV7-3 to TRBJ2-1; 7 nucleotides agree with TRBD1. V lost 5 bases, J lost 3 bases, and 7 bases stayed unmatched. The CDR3 loop spans 15 amino acids. Germline CDR1 SGHTA, CDR2 FQGTGA. CDR3 DNA sequence: TGTGCCAGCAGCAAACAGGGGAGTGACTACAATGAGCAGTTCTTC. Its protein product is CASSKQGSDYNEQFF.

The genes are TRBV18 and TRBJ1-4, with 11 positions matching TRBD1. Trimming at V came to 6 bases and at J to 1 base, leaving 10 bases not matched to a gene. This CDR3 spans 18 amino acids. Germline values: CDR1 KGHSH, CDR2 LQKENI. CDR3: CASSPSPGTGGTNEKLFF. Written as DNA, the CDR3 is TGTGCCAGCTCGCCGAGTCCCGGGACAGGGGGAACTAATGAAAAACTGTTTTTT.

This chain links TRBV2 with TRBJ2-1; TRBD2 matches 12 bases. Trimming at V came to 7 bases and at J to 15 bases, leaving 10 bases not matched to a gene. Germline values: CDR1 SNHLY, CDR2 FYNNEI. This CDR3 contains 13 residues. CDR3 bases: TGTGCCAGCATTGGGACTAGCGGGCGTCTACGGTTCTTC. Its protein product is CASIGTSGRLRFF.

The chain uses TRBV11-2 and TRBJ2-5; 8 bases align to TRBD2. The CDR3 has 14 residues. Germline V gene data show CDR1 as SGHAT and CDR2 as FQNNGV. After removal of 2 bases from V and 6 bases from J, the junction contained 5 bases not matched to a gene. The CDR3 reads CASSLTRTSQTQYF. CDR3 nucleotides: TGTGCCAGCAGCTTAACTCGGACTAGCCAGACCCAGTACTTC. Full variable domain (remainder filled in from reference TRBV11-2 and TRBJ2-5): EAGVAQSPRYKIIEKRQSVAFWCNPISGHATLYWYQQILGQGPKLLIQFQNNGVVDDSQLPKDRFSAERLKGVDSTLKIQPAKLEDSAVYLCASSLTRTSQTQYFGPGTRLLVL.

This rearrangement joins TRBV6-1 to TRBJ1-2; TRBD1 aligns across 7 bases. Germline V gene sequence: CDR1 MNHNS, CDR2 SASEGT. V gave up 3 bases and J gave up 3 bases; unmatched junction bases: 4. This CDR3 has 14 amino acids. CDR3 nucleotide sequence: TGTGCCAGCAGTGACAGGGGGTATGACTATGGCTACACCTTC. It codes for CASSDRGYDYGYTF.

The chain couples TRBV5-1 to TRBJ2-1; 14 bases match TRBD2. This CDR3 comprises 17 residues. Germline V gene data show CDR1 as SGHRS and CDR2 as YFSETQ. The V and J ends lost 4 bases and 2 bases, in that order; junction bases with no gene match: 5. The DNA for the CDR3 is TGCGCCAGCAGCGGGGGGACTAGCGGGGGAACCTACAATGAGCAGTTCTTC. Amino acids: CASSGGTSGGTYNEQFF.

This sequence joins TRBV4-2 and TRBJ2-1, with 7 bases lining up with TRBD1. The CDR3 is made up of 14 amino acids. The germline V gene has CDR1 LGHNA and CDR2 YNFKEQ. Trimming took 1 base from V and 5 from J; bases not matched to a gene: 2. CDR3: CASSQGGQNNEQFF. DNA of the CDR3: TGTGCCAGCAGCCAAGGGGGACAGAACAATGAGCAGTTCTTC.

The chain has TRBV5-1 and TRBJ2-6; perhaps TRBD2 as D (5 bases). Trimming stripped 5 bases from V and 0 bases from J, with 15 bases between. Germline values: CDR1 SGHRS, CDR2 YFSETQ. CDR3 length equals 17 residues. This CDR3 is CASRGSTTDSGANVLTF. DNA for the CDR3: TGCGCCAGCAGAGGGAGCACGACCGACTCTGGGGCCAACGTCCTGACTTTC.

The chain joins TRBV4-1 to TRBJ1-1; tentative D call: TRBD1 (5 bases). Between the trimmed V and J ends, which lost 0 bases and 4 bases, there was a span of 12 bases. CDR3 size: 15 residues. Germline V gives CDR1 MGHRA, CDR2 YSYEKL. CDR3 in amino acids: CASSQEQQVSTEAFF. The CDR3 nucleotides read TGCGCCAGCAGCCAAGAACAACAGGTGAGCACTGAAGCTTTCTTT.

V is TRBV2 and J is TRBJ2-5; D is undetermined. This CDR3 comprises 11 residues. Germline values: CDR1 SNHLY, CDR2 FYNNEI. V lost 7 bases, J lost 3 bases, and 6 bases lay in between. The CDR3 nucleotides read TGTGCCAGCACTACAGAAGAGACCCAGTACTTC. Amino acid sequence: CASTTEETQYF.

This chain links TRBV28 with TRBJ1-4, with D unclear. Germline V gene data show CDR1 as MDHEN and CDR2 as SYDVKM. Trimming pared 2 bases from V and 2 bases from J, leaving 6 bases between. The CDR3 has 14 amino acids. The CDR3 loop reads CASSLTQTNEKLFF. The CDR3 DNA is TGTGCCAGCAGTTTAACGCAGACTAATGAAAAACTGTTTTTT. The variable domain in full, completed from reference TRBV28 and TRBJ1-4, reads DVKVTQSSRYLVKRTGEKVFLECVQDMDHENMFWYRQDPGLGLRLIYFSYDVKMKEKGDIPEGYSVSREKKERFSLILESASTNQTSMYLCASSLTQTNEKLFFGSGTQLSVL.

The gene calls are TRBV10-3 and TRBJ2-2; TRBD2 matches at 8 bases. There are 16 residues in the CDR3. V trimming: 4 bases; J trimming: 1 base; junction bases outside the gene matches: 5. Germline loops: CDR1 ENHRY, CDR2 SYGVKD. CDR3: CAISGIAGRNTGELFF. The CDR3 DNA sequence: TGTGCCATCAGTGGAATAGCGGGGAGGAACACCGGGGAGCTGTTTTTT.